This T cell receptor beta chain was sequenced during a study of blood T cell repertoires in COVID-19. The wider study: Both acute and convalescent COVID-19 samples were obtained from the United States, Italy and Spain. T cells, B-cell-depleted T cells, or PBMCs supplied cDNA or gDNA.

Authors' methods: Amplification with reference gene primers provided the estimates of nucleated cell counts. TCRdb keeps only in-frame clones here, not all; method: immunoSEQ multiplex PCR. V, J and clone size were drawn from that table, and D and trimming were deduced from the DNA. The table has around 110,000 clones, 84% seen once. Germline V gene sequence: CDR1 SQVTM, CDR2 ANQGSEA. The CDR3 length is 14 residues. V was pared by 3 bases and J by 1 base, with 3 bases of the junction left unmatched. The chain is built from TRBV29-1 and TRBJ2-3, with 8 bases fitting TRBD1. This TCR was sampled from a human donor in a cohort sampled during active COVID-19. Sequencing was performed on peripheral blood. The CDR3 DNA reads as TGCAGCGTTGATTTACAGGGGGGCACAGATACGCAGTATTTT. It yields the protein CSVDLQGGTDTQYF.